The next 7 T cell receptor beta chains were all read from a single sample in a study of beta chain features in type 1 diabetes. The entirety of the isolated RNA underwent reverse transcription, so expressed TCRB transcripts were sequenced. The assay was immunoSEQ multiplex PCR, and TCRdb's table has in-frame clones only and misses some. The sample includes roughly 450,000 clones, 9.5% to 12% of them seen just once. The sequenced material came from naive CD4+ T cells from blood. The receptors shown here come from a woman aged 18-29 years in good health.

There are a few counts of this clone. The chain joins TRBV30 to TRBJ2-6; D is uncertain. Germline V gene lookup returns CDR1 GTSNPN and CDR2 SVGIG (reference sequence). Deletions cut 0 bases from V and 3 bases from J, with 9 bases between. The CDR3 has 15 residues. The CDR3 DNA sequence: TGTGCCTGGAGTGTACTGGGAAATGGGGCCAACGTCCTGACTTTC. Amino acids: CAWSVLGNGANVLTF.

Only a few counts were recorded for this clone. This rearrangement joins TRBV15 to TRBJ1-2; 9 bases are a match to TRBD1. CDR3 length: 14 amino acids. The germline V gene encodes CDR1 LNHNV and CDR2 YYDKDF (reference sequence). V shed 6 bases and J 5 bases; nucleotides not matched to a gene: 7. The chain's CDR3 is CATRPGQGVYGYTF. The DNA for the CDR3 is TGTGCCACCAGGCCGGGACAGGGCGTATATGGCTACACCTTC.

This rearrangement joins TRBV5-4 to TRBJ1-6; TRBD1 aligns across 9 bases. CDR1 SGHNT and CDR2 YYREEE come from the germline V gene (reference sequence). The V segment lost 2 bases and the J segment 17 bases; nucleotides outside the gene matches: 8. CDR3 length equals 13 residues. CDR3 residues: CASSFFRDRVIHF. CDR3 nucleotide sequence: TGTGCCAGCAGCTTTTTCCGGGACAGGGTAATCCACTTT.

Comment on this clone: Other DNA sequences from this sample encode an identical CDR3 as well. This chain joins TRBV14 and TRBJ2-7; no reliable D call. V was clipped by 4 bases and J by 3 bases, with 4 bases between them. Looked up from germline, CDR1 is SGHDN and CDR2 is FVKESK. This CDR3 has 11 residues. The CDR3 sequence: CASSPGYEQYF. In nucleotides, the CDR3 is TGTGCCAGCAGCCCCGGCTACGAGCAGTACTTC.

This clone was detected only a few times. The chain has TRBV10-3 and TRBJ1-2; D is ambiguous. The CDR3 contains 15 residues. V was trimmed by 5 bases and J by 7 bases, leaving 20 bases between them. Per the germline V gene, CDR1 is ENHRY and CDR2 is SYGVKD. CDR3 sequence reads: CAISPHEGATSGYTF. DNA of the CDR3: TGTGCCATCAGTCCCCACGAGGGAGCTACTAGTGGCTACACCTTC.

This clone was observed a handful of times. The chain has TRBV6-5 and TRBJ2-5; possibly TRBD1 or TRBD2 for D (5 bases each). The V end lost 5 bases, the J end lost 1 base, and 11 bases lay between the germline ends. Germline CDR1 and CDR2: MNHEY and SVGAGI. This CDR3 spans 14 amino acids. In DNA, the CDR3 is TGTGCCAGCAGTCTAAATGGGGGCCAAGAGACCCAGTACTTC. It translates to CASSLNGGQETQYF.

The rearrangement links TRBV15 to TRBJ1-4; D not resolved. CDR1 LNHNV and CDR2 YYDKDF come from the germline V gene (reference sequence). V was shortened by 0 bases and J by 5 bases, with 10 bases between the two germline ends. The CDR3 totals 15 residues. CDR3 coding DNA: TGTGCCACCAGCAGAGATCTCTCTTGGAATGAAAAACTGTTTTTT. Translating it yields CATSRDLSWNEKLFF.